One sample yielded the 15 T cell receptor beta chains listed below, sequenced in a study of cytomegalovirus exposure and HLA in healthy donors. Amplification used 60 Vbeta primers and 13 Jbeta primers. Clones were read by immunoSEQ multiplex PCR, and TCRdb kept only the in-frame ones, dropping some. The table lists more than 85,000 clones, 63% of them singletons. Sequenced input: PBMCs. The receptors were gathered from a human donor in good health.

The V call is TRBV5-1, the J call TRBJ2-5; a weak D match, TRBD1 (5 bases). The better agreement between TRBJ2-7 and the DNA end casts doubt on the J call. The CDR3 spans 13 residues. Per the germline V gene, CDR1 is SGHRS and CDR2 is YFSETQ. CDR3: CASSLGRVGEQYF. The DNA for the CDR3 is TGCGCCAGCAGCTTGGGCAGGGTGGGCGAGCAGTACTTC.

This chain uses TRBV30 with TRBJ2-5; D might be TRBD1 (6 bases). There are 13 residues in the CDR3. Germline lookup yields CDR1 GTSNPN and CDR2 SVGIG (reference sequence). Trimming took 4 bases from V and 4 from J, leaving 13 bases between them. This CDR3 reads CAWTGDEGETQYF. The CDR3 coding sequence is TGTGCCTGGACAGGGGACGAAGGAGAGACCCAGTACTTC.

This clone was detected only once. The chain has TRBV27 and TRBJ2-1, with 7 bases identical to TRBD2. The CDR3 length is 17 residues. V lost 6 bases to trimming and J lost 2 bases; unmatched junction nucleotides: 13. Germline CDR1 and CDR2: MNHEY and SMNVEV (reference sequence). The CDR3 spells CASRLRSGLTPYNEQFF. The CDR3 DNA follows: TGTGCCAGCAGATTAAGGTCGGGACTAACGCCCTACAATGAGCAGTTCTTC.

This clone has only a few counts. This chain connects TRBV2 to TRBJ2-5; D might be TRBD1 (6 bases). This CDR3 spans 13 amino acids. Trimming left V 6 bases short and J 3 bases short, with 11 bases between. Germline CDR1 reads SNHLY; CDR2 reads FYNNEI. The CDR3 sequence: CASRGAGKETQYF. The DNA for the CDR3 is TGTGCCAGCAGGGGGGCAGGGAAAGAGACCCAGTACTTC. Drawing the rest from reference TRBV2 and TRBJ2-5, the complete variable domain is EPEVTQTPSHQVTQMGQEVILRCVPISNHLYFYWYRQILGQKVEFLVSFYNNEISEKSEIFDDQFSVERPDGSNFTLKIRSTKLEDSAMYFCASRGAGKETQYFGPGTRLLVL.

Regarding this clone: Other DNA sequences in the same sample also yield this CDR3. This chain joins TRBV6-5 and TRBJ2-2, with D maybe TRBD1 (6 bases). Trimming shortened V by 7 bases and J by 8 bases, and 20 bases separated the two germline ends. CDR3 length: 15 residues. CDR1 and CDR2 from the germline V gene are MNHEY and SVGAGI. The CDR3 region has the DNA TGTGCCAGCAAATTGTCACAGGGTCTAGTTGGGGAGCTGTTTTTT. Its translation is CASKLSQGLVGELFF.

CDR3 residues: CASLGARGYEQYF. CDR3 DNA: TGTGCCAGTCTGGGGGCGAGAGGGTACGAGCAGTACTTC. V usage is TRBV27 and J usage is TRBJ2-7, with D maybe TRBD1 (6 bases). Deletions cut 9 bases from V and 4 bases from J, with 16 bases between. The CDR3 is made up of 13 amino acids. Germline lookup yields CDR1 MNHEY and CDR2 SMNVEV (reference sequence).

The CDR3 loop is CASSLDSTTSGLQYNEQFF. The CDR3 nucleotides are TGTGCCAGCAGCTTAGATAGTACGACTAGCGGCTTACAATACAATGAGCAGTTCTTC. The chain has TRBV11-2 and TRBJ2-1; 9 bases match TRBD2. The CDR3 has 19 residues. Germline assignment: CDR1 SGHAT and CDR2 FQNNGV. V dropped 0 bases and J dropped 4; count of bases not matched to a gene: 13. Combining the CDR3 with reference TRBV11-2 and TRBJ2-1 gives the whole variable domain EAGVAQSPRYKIIEKRQSVAFWCNPISGHATLYWYQQILGQGPKLLIQFQNNGVVDDSQLPKDRFSAERLKGVDSTLKIQPAKLEDSAVYLCASSLDSTTSGLQYNEQFFGPGTRLTVL.

The V and J genes are TRBV4-1 and TRBJ2-3; D unresolved. This CDR3 is built from 14 residues. Germline CDR1 reads MGHRA; CDR2 reads YSYEKL. Between the trimmed V and J ends, which lost 6 bases and 2 bases, there was a span of 12 bases. In DNA form, the CDR3 reads TGCGCCAGCAGTGTAAACCGGTACACAGATACGCAGTATTTT. The encoded protein is CASSVNRYTDTQYF.

J is TRBJ2-3 and V is TRBV9; no definite D call. V was cut by 0 bases and J by 4 bases, with 6 bases left in between. This CDR3 is built from 13 residues. Germline V gene sequence: CDR1 SGDLS, CDR2 YYNGEE. CDR3 loop: CASSVDEADTQYF. CDR3 DNA: TGTGCCAGCAGCGTAGACGAGGCAGATACGCAGTATTTT.

The chain joins TRBV14 to TRBJ2-5; maybe TRBD2 (5 bases). The CDR3 is made up of 14 amino acids. Germline V gene data show CDR1 as SGHDN and CDR2 as FVKESK. V gave up 1 base and J gave up 3 bases, with 9 bases separating them. The CDR3 DNA sequence: TGTGCCAGCAGCCAAGGCTCAGCGGAAGAGACCCAGTACTTC. It codes for CASSQGSAEETQYF.

V and J are TRBV7-9 and TRBJ1-2; TRBD1 aligns across 9 bases. J lost 6 bases, V lost 5 bases, and 16 bases had no gene match. This CDR3 has 17 residues. Germline V CDR1 and CDR2: SEHNR, FQNEAQ (reference sequence). The CDR3 DNA is TGTGCCAGCAGCCCCCAATCCACAGGGGGCGGAACGGATGGCTACACCTTC. It is translated as CASSPQSTGGGTDGYTF.

This chain links TRBV6-1 with TRBJ1-1, with 8 bases lining up with TRBD1. CDR1 and CDR2 (germline): MNHNS, SASEGT. The trim removed 2 bases at V and 1 base at J, leaving 6 bases unmatched. The CDR3 covers 16 residues. CDR3 sequence: CASSEYITGGNTEAFF. The CDR3 DNA reads as TGTGCCAGCAGTGAATATATAACAGGGGGGAACACTGAAGCTTTCTTT.

This sequence joins TRBV27 and TRBJ1-1; a possible D gene is TRBD1 (5 bases). This CDR3 has 14 residues. Germline assignment: CDR1 MNHEY and CDR2 SMNVEV (reference sequence). V was shortened by 2 bases and J by 1 base, with 8 bases between the two germline ends. CDR3 amino acids: CASSLGGGNTEAFF. The CDR3 DNA sequence: TGTGCCAGCAGTTTAGGGGGGGGGAACACTGAAGCTTTCTTT.

A single count supports this clone. J is TRBJ1-5 and V is TRBV2; unclear D gene. Germline-derived CDR1 and CDR2 are SNHLY and FYNNEI. With 5 bases removed from V and 0 bases from J, the gap between germline ends came to 11 bases. CDR3 length: 15 amino acids. The CDR3 here is CASSYGVHSNQPQHF. The CDR3 bases are TGTGCCAGCAGTTACGGGGTACATAGCAATCAGCCCCAGCATTTT.

V gene TRBV30 combines with J gene TRBJ1-2, with D possibly TRBD1 on 6 matching bases. V was trimmed by 0 bases and J by 1 base, leaving 15 bases between them. The germline gives CDR1 GTSNPN, CDR2 SVGIG (reference sequence). The CDR3 contains 16 residues. The CDR3 DNA reads as TGTGCCTGGAGTGTAGCGGGGGCGAGGGGTAACTATGGCTACACCTTC. It yields the protein CAWSVAGARGNYGYTF.